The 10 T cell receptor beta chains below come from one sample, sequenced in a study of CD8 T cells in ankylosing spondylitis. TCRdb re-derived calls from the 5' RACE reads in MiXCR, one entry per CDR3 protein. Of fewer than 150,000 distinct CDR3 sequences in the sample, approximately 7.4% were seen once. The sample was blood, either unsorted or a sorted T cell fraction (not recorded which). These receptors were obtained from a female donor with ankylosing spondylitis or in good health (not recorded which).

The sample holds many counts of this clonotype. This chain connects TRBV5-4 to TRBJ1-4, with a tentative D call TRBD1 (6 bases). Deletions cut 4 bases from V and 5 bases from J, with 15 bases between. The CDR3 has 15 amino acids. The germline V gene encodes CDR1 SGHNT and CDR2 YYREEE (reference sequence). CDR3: CASSGGTKGNEKLFF. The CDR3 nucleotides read TGTGCCAGCAGCGGAGGGACAAAAGGGAATGAAAAACTGTTTTTT. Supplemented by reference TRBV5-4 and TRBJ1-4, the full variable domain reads ETGVTQSPTHLIKTRGQQVTLRCSSQSGHNTVSWYQQALGQGPQFIFQYYREEENGRGNFPPRFSGLQFPNYSSELNVNALELDDSALYLCASSGGTKGNEKLFFGSGTQLSVL.

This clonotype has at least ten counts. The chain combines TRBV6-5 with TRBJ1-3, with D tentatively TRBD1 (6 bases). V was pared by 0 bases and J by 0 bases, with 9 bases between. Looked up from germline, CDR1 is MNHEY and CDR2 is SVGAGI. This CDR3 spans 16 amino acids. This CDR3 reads CASSYSPDSSGNTIYF. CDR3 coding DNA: TGTGCCAGCAGTTACTCCCCGGACAGCTCTGGAAACACCATATATTTT.

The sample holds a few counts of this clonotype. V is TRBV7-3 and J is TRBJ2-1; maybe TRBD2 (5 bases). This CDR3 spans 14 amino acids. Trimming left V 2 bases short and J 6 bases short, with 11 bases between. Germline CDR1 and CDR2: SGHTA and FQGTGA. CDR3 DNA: TGTGCCAGCAGCTTAGGAGGCTTTGGCAATGAGCAGTTCTTC. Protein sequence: CASSLGGFGNEQFF.

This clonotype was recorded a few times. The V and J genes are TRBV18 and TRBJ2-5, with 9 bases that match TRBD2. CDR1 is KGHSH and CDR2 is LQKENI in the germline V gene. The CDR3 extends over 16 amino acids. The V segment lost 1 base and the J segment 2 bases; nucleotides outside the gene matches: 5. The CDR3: CASSPLASGVQETQYF. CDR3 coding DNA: TGTGCCAGCTCACCACTGGCTAGCGGGGTTCAAGAGACCCAGTACTTC.

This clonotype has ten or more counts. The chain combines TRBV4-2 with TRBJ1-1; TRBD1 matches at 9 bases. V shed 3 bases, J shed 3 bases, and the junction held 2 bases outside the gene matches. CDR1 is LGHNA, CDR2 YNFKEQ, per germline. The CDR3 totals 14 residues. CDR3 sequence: CASSQWTGDTEAFF. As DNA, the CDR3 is TGTGCCAGCAGCCAGTGGACAGGGGACACTGAAGCTTTCTTT.

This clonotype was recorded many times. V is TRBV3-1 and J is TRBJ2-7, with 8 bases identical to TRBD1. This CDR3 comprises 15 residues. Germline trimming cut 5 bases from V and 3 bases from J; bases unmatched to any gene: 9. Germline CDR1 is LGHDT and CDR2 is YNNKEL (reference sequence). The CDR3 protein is CASSSQTRGLYEQYF. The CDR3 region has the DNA TGTGCCAGCAGCTCACAAACCAGGGGGCTCTACGAGCAGTACTTC.

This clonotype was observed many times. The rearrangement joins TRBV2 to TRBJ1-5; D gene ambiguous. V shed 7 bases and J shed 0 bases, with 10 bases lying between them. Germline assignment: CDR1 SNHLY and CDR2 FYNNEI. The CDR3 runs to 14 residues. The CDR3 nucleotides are TGTGCCAGCACTCTAGACGGTAGCAATCAGCCCCAGCATTTT. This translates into CASTLDGSNQPQHF.

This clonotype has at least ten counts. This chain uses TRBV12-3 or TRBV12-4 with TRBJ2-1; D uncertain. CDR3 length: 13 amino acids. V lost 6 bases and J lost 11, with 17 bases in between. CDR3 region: CASRASANNQQFF. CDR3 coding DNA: TGTGCCAGCAGGGCCTCGGCCAATAATCAGCAGTTCTTC.

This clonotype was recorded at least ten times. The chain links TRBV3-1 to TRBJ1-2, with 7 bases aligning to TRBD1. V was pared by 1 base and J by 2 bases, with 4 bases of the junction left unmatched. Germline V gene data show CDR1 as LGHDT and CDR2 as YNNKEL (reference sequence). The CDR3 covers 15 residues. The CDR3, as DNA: TGTGCCAGCAGCCAAGCCGGGACAGACAACTATGGCTACACCTTC. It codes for CASSQAGTDNYGYTF. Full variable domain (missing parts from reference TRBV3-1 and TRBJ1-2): DTAVSQTPKYLVTQMGNDKSIKCEQNLGHDTMYWYKQDSKKFLKIMFSYNNKELIINETVPNRFSPKSPDKAHLNLHINSLELGDSAVYFCASSQAGTDNYGYTFGSGTRLTVV.

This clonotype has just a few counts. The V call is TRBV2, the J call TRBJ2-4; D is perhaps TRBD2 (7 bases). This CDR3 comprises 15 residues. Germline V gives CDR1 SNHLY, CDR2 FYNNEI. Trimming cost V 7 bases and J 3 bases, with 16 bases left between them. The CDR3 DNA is TGTGCCAGCACCAACCGGGGGGCCGGCAAAAACATTCAGTACTTC. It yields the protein CASTNRGAGKNIQYF.